The 28 T cell receptor beta chains below all came from one sample that was sequenced in a study of cytomegalovirus exposure and HLA in healthy donors. Primers: 60 Vbeta forward and 13 Jbeta reverse. Sequencing was performed with immunoSEQ multiplex PCR; in TCRdb, only in-frame clones are kept and a portion is missing. Of about 140,000 clones in the sample, 82% were seen once. The material sequenced was PBMCs. All receptors derive from a man younger than 35 in good health and CMV-seropositive.

This clone has a handful of counts. The chain carries TRBV6-6 and TRBJ2-7; 10 bases match TRBD2. Germline CDR1 MNHNY, CDR2 SVGAGI (reference sequence). The CDR3 runs to 13 residues. Germline trimming cut 8 bases from V and 4 bases from J; bases unmatched to any gene: 5. The CDR3 here is CASLSSGRYEQYF. The CDR3 nucleotides are TGTGCCAGCCTTTCTAGCGGGAGATACGAGCAGTACTTC.

The gene calls are TRBV5-1 and TRBJ2-2; D is undetermined. The CDR3 covers 14 residues. Per germline, CDR1 SGHRS and CDR2 YFSETQ. The V end was cut by 2 bases, the J end by 5 bases, with 10 bases between. The CDR3 protein is CASSLYPGTGELFF. CDR3 DNA: TGCGCCAGCAGCTTATATCCCGGGACCGGGGAGCTGTTTTTT.

The J gene is TRBJ1-1, the V gene TRBV27, with D unresolved. Trimming cost V 8 bases and J 3 bases, with 13 bases left between them. The CDR3 runs to 13 residues. The V gene's germline CDR1 is MNHEY and CDR2 SMNVEV (reference sequence). CDR3 loop: CASGPGRDTEAFF. For the CDR3, the DNA is TGTGCCAGCGGTCCGGGGAGGGACACTGAAGCTTTCTTT.

This chain links TRBV7-9 with TRBJ2-7, with 8 bases fitting TRBD1. In germline, CDR1 is SEHNR, CDR2 FQNEAQ (reference sequence). Losses at the gene ends were 5 bases for V and 7 bases for J; bases not matched to a gene: 10. The CDR3 contains 14 residues. The CDR3, as DNA: TGTGCCAGCAGCCCCCAGGGGGCGATTGATGAGCAGTACTTC. It codes for CASSPQGAIDEQYF.

The chain uses TRBV9 and TRBJ2-5, with 7 bases aligning to TRBD1. The CDR3 extends over 14 amino acids. J gave up 5 bases and V 4 bases, and 8 bases lay outside the gene matches. Germline assignment: CDR1 SGDLS and CDR2 YYNGEE. The CDR3 coding sequence is TGTGCCAGCAGCCCTAGGGGGCGAGGGGAGACCCAGTACTTC. Protein: CASSPRGRGETQYF.

Written as DNA, the CDR3 is TGTGCCAGCCTTGGACAGAGCTCTGGAAACACCATATATTTT. The encoded protein is CASLGQSSGNTIYF. The chain is built from TRBV2 and TRBJ1-3; D might be TRBD1 (6 bases). Trimming left V 8 bases short and J 0 bases short, with 11 bases between. There are 14 residues in the CDR3. Germline V gives CDR1 SNHLY, CDR2 FYNNEI. The variable domain in full, completed from reference TRBV2 and TRBJ1-3, reads EPEVTQTPSHQVTQMGQEVILRCVPISNHLYFYWYRQILGQKVEFLVSFYNNEISEKSEIFDDQFSVERPDGSNFTLKIRSTKLEDSAMYFCASLGQSSGNTIYFGEGSWLTVV.

This rearrangement joins TRBV5-1 to TRBJ2-2, with 10 bases aligning to TRBD1. The CDR3 runs 18 residues. V was pared by 4 bases and J by 2 bases, with 11 bases of the junction left unmatched. Per germline, CDR1 SGHRS and CDR2 YFSETQ. CDR3 DNA sequence: TGCGCCAGCAGCAAAGTCCCGGGACAGGGGATCAACACCGGGGAGCTGTTTTTT. This translates into CASSKVPGQGINTGELFF. The variable domain in full, with the rest retrieved from reference TRBV5-1 and TRBJ2-2, is KAGVTQTPRYLIKTRGQQVTLSCSPISGHRSVSWYQQTPGQGLQFLFEYFSETQRNKGNFPGRFSGRQFSNSRSEMNVSTLELGDSALYLCASSKVPGQGINTGELFFGEGSRLTVL.

The rearrangement joins TRBV11-2 to TRBJ1-4, with 10 bases matching TRBD1. The V gene end was trimmed by 1 base and the J gene end by 8 bases; junction bases not matched to a gene: 4. This CDR3 has 15 amino acids. Germline V gives CDR1 SGHAT, CDR2 FQNNGV. The CDR3 DNA follows: TGTGCCAGCAGCTTAGGGACAGGGGGTCGGGAAAAACTGTTTTTT. Translation gives CASSLGTGGREKLFF.

The chain recombines TRBV19 with TRBJ1-5; D is unclear. This CDR3 contains 12 residues. Trimming left V 3 bases short and J 7 bases short, with 7 bases between. CDR1 and CDR2 (germline): LNHDA, SQIVND (reference sequence). The CDR3 sequence: CASSIEGQPQHF. CDR3 DNA sequence: TGTGCCAGTAGTATCGAGGGCCAGCCCCAGCATTTT. Together with reference TRBV19 and TRBJ1-5, the CDR3 gives the full variable domain: DGGITQSPKYLFRKEGQNVTLSCEQNLNHDAMYWYRQDPGQGLRLIYYSQIVNDFQKGDIAEGYSVSREKKESFPLTVTSAQKNPTAFYLCASSIEGQPQHFGDGTRLSIL.

The V and J genes are TRBV9 and TRBJ2-7; D possibly corresponds to TRBD2 (5 bases). Per germline, CDR1 SGDLS and CDR2 YYNGEE. The V and J ends lost 4 bases and 2 bases respectively, with 28 bases between them. CDR3 length equals 19 residues. As DNA, the CDR3 is TGTGCCAGCAGCCCTCAGACTAAGGGCCAGACATCGGACCCCTACGAGCAGTACTTC. Amino acid sequence: CASSPQTKGQTSDPYEQYF.

The chain has TRBV5-4 and TRBJ2-5; D uncertain. The ends were cut back, 2 bases at V and 3 bases at J, with 8 bases in the middle. The CDR3 length is 13 residues. Germline-derived CDR1 and CDR2 are SGHNT and YYREEE (reference sequence). The CDR3 loop is CASSLAPEETQYF. The CDR3 DNA follows: TGTGCCAGCAGCTTAGCGCCGGAAGAGACCCAGTACTTC.

The chain is built from TRBV28 and TRBJ2-7, with TRBD1 matching 10 bases. Losses at the gene ends were 3 bases for V and 2 bases for J; bases not matched to a gene: 7. The CDR3 has 16 residues. Germline-derived CDR1 and CDR2 are MDHEN and SYDVKM. CDR3 bases: TGTGCCAGCAGTTTCCCTCGACAGGGGGCGACCTACGAGCAGTACTTC. Encoded protein: CASSFPRQGATYEQYF. Complete variable domain (other parts from reference TRBV28 and TRBJ2-7): DVKVTQSSRYLVKRTGEKVFLECVQDMDHENMFWYRQDPGLGLRLIYFSYDVKMKEKGDIPEGYSVSREKKERFSLILESASTNQTSMYLCASSFPRQGATYEQYFGPGTRLTVT.

This clone was seen only a few times. As DNA, the CDR3 is TGTGCCAGCTCACCAGCTTCAGGGCGCGAGCAGTACTTC. It yields the protein CASSPASGREQYF. This rearrangement joins TRBV18 to TRBJ2-7; D is possibly TRBD1 (5 bases). V dropped 2 bases and J dropped 6 bases, with 11 bases sitting between them. The CDR3 covers 13 residues. Germline CDR1 is KGHSH and CDR2 is LQKENI.

CDR3 sequence (DNA): TGTGCCACCGGACAGTTGCCCCCCTCCGAGCAGTACTTC. Translating it yields CATGQLPPSEQYF. J is TRBJ2-7 and V is TRBV2; a possible D gene is TRBD1 (6 bases). Germline CDR1 SNHLY, CDR2 FYNNEI. The V gene lost 10 bases and the J gene lost 6 bases, with 19 bases spanning the gap. The CDR3 covers 13 residues.

This clone came up once. The chain couples TRBV30 to TRBJ2-7; maybe TRBD2 (5 bases). This CDR3 is built from 12 residues. Per germline, CDR1 GTSNPN and CDR2 SVGIG (reference sequence). V lost 3 bases and J lost 1, with 7 bases in between. In DNA, the CDR3 is TGTGCCTGGAGGGGAGATTCCTACGAGCAGTACTTC. It translates to CAWRGDSYEQYF. Looking up the rest from reference TRBV30 and TRBJ2-7 gives the full variable domain: SQTIHQWPATLVQPVGSPLSLECTVEGTSNPNLYWYRQAAGRGLQLLFYSVGIGQISSEVPQNLSASRPQDRQFILSSKKLLLSDSGFYLCAWRGDSYEQYFGPGTRLTVT.

The V call is TRBV19, the J call TRBJ1-5; TRBD1 aligns across 9 bases. The germline gives CDR1 LNHDA, CDR2 SQIVND (reference sequence). The CDR3 extends over 17 amino acids. Trimming took 6 bases from V and 3 from J; bases not matched to a gene: 12. The CDR3 is CASSNPGQGRANQPQHF. For the CDR3, the DNA is TGTGCCAGTAGCAACCCGGGACAGGGTAGGGCCAATCAGCCCCAGCATTTT.

This clone occurred a few times. CDR3 nucleotide sequence: TGTGCCAGCAGTGGGGGTCGGGGGGACCCGAACACTGAAGCTTTCTTT. Protein sequence: CASSGGRGDPNTEAFF. The gene calls are TRBV6-1 and TRBJ1-1; D might be TRBD1 (5 bases). Germline CDR1 and CDR2: MNHNS and SASEGT. This CDR3 contains 16 residues. V was cut by 4 bases and J by 1 base, with 16 bases left in between.

This clone was seen only a few times. V is TRBV15 and J is TRBJ2-3; D unresolved. Trimming took 0 bases from V and 2 from J, leaving 15 bases between them. The germline V gene encodes CDR1 LNHNV and CDR2 YYDKDF (reference sequence). The CDR3 sequence is 17 residues long. The CDR3 bases are TGTGCCACCAGCAGAGAGAGGCTTGTATCCCCCACAGATACGCAGTATTTT. Translated: CATSRERLVSPTDTQYF.

V usage is TRBV30 and J usage is TRBJ2-7; 9 nucleotides agree with TRBD2. The CDR3 has 15 amino acids. Trimming removed 2 bases from V and 4 bases from J; junction bases left unmatched: 9. Germline CDR1 reads GTSNPN; CDR2 reads SVGIG (reference sequence). CDR3 sequence (DNA): TGTGCCTGGAGTTTTCGGACTAGCGATAGTTACGAGCAGTACTTC. Amino acids: CAWSFRTSDSYEQYF.

The chain carries TRBV28 and TRBJ2-7; 8 positions match TRBD1. The CDR3 has 14 amino acids. Germline loops: CDR1 MDHEN, CDR2 SYDVKM. The V gene end was trimmed by 5 bases and the J gene end by 6 bases; junction bases not matched to a gene: 9. CDR3 in amino acids: CASSTRTGYSEQYF. The CDR3 coding sequence is TGTGCCAGCAGTACACGGACAGGGTACTCCGAGCAGTACTTC.

V and J are TRBV6-5 and TRBJ1-2, with D possibly being TRBD1 (5 bases). Trimming stripped 11 bases from V and 8 bases from J, with 18 bases between. This CDR3 region has 12 residues. CDR1 is MNHEY, CDR2 SVGAGI, per germline. The CDR3 DNA is TGTGCCTCAGCGGGGGGGGGTGGCGGCTACACCTTC. This sequence encodes CASAGGGGGYTF.

The V gene is TRBV6-6, the J gene TRBJ1-1; D call uncertain. CDR3 length equals 15 residues. The germline gives CDR1 MNHNY, CDR2 SVGAGI (reference sequence). V shed 3 bases and J shed 1 base, with 12 bases lying between them. The DNA for the CDR3 is TGTGCCAGCAGTTATTCCCACAGCCAGAACACTGAAGCTTTCTTT. Its protein is CASSYSHSQNTEAFF.

The chain uses TRBV5-1 and TRBJ2-1; 8 positions agree with TRBD2. After removal of 4 bases from V and 0 bases from J, the junction contained 6 bases not matched to a gene. Germline V gene lookup returns CDR1 SGHRS and CDR2 YFSETQ. This CDR3 has 16 amino acids. Here the CDR3 DNA reads TGCGCCAGCAGCCCCCATCTAGCGGGCTCCTACAATGAGCAGTTCTTC. Amino acid sequence: CASSPHLAGSYNEQFF. Variable domain in full (rest from reference TRBV5-1 and TRBJ2-1): KAGVTQTPRYLIKTRGQQVTLSCSPISGHRSVSWYQQTPGQGLQFLFEYFSETQRNKGNFPGRFSGRQFSNSRSEMNVSTLELGDSALYLCASSPHLAGSYNEQFFGPGTRLTVL.

The rearrangement uses TRBV11-2 and TRBJ2-7; D gene uncertain. The CDR3 is 13 residues long. Germline V gives CDR1 SGHAT, CDR2 FQNNGV. V lost 2 bases, J lost 2 bases, and 7 bases lay in between. CDR3 sequence (DNA): TGTGCCAGCAGCTTATTAGGAGCCTACGAGCAGTACTTC. Translated: CASSLLGAYEQYF.

This sequence joins TRBV10-2 and TRBJ2-1, with D unresolved. The CDR3 contains 14 residues. From germline, CDR1 is WSHSY and CDR2 SAAADI. Trimming took 6 bases from V and 0 from J, leaving 9 bases between them. DNA for the CDR3: TGCGCCAGCAGGCAAAGGAGCTCCTACAATGAGCAGTTCTTC. Translation gives CASRQRSSYNEQFF.

The chain has TRBV28 and TRBJ1-2; TRBD1 matches at 9 bases. Germline CDR1 MDHEN, CDR2 SYDVKM. The trim removed 2 bases at V and 7 bases at J, leaving 17 bases unmatched. This CDR3 has 18 amino acids. CDR3 bases: TGTGCCAGCAGTTTAGACACCTCCGGGACAGGGCGGTATGGTGGCTACACCTTC. It is translated as CASSLDTSGTGRYGGYTF.

This clone occurred once. In DNA form, the CDR3 reads TGTGCCAGCAGTCCGGGACAGAACACTGAAGCTTTCTTT. It is translated as CASSPGQNTEAFF. The rearrangement joins TRBV6-5 to TRBJ1-1, with D possibly matching TRBD1 (6 bases). This CDR3 is 13 amino acids long. Germline CDR1 is MNHEY and CDR2 is SVGAGI. The ends were cut back, 5 bases at V and 1 base at J, with 8 bases in the middle.

The gene calls are TRBV28 and TRBJ2-7; D may be TRBD1 (6 bases). Trimming pared 3 bases from V and 6 bases from J, leaving 15 bases between. Germline lookup yields CDR1 MDHEN and CDR2 SYDVKM. The CDR3 has 14 amino acids. In DNA form, the CDR3 reads TGTGCCAGCAGTTTTCATGCAGGGGCCGGCGAGCAGTACTTC. Its translation is CASSFHAGAGEQYF. Drawing the rest from reference TRBV28 and TRBJ2-7, the complete variable domain is DVKVTQSSRYLVKRTGEKVFLECVQDMDHENMFWYRQDPGLGLRLIYFSYDVKMKEKGDIPEGYSVSREKKERFSLILESASTNQTSMYLCASSFHAGAGEQYFGPGTRLTVT.